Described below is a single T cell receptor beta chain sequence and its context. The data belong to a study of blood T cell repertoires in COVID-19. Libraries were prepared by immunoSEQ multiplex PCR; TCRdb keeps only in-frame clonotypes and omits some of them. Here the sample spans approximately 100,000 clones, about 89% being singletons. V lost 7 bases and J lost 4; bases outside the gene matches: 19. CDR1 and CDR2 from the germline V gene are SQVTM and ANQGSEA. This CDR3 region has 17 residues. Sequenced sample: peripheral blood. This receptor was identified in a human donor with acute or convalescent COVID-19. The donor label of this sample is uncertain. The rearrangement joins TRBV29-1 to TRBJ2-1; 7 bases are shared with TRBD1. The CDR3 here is CSAVDRNRDRGYNEQFF. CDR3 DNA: TGCAGCGCTGTGGACCGCAACCGGGACAGAGGATACAATGAGCAGTTCTTC.